Described below is a single TCR beta chain sequence and its context. The data stem from a study of T cell responses to AZD1222 COVID-19 vaccine. V lost 2 bases, J lost 1 base, and 12 bases lay in between. The CDR3 sequence is 15 residues long. Looked up from germline, CDR1 is SGHRS and CDR2 is YFSETQ. Assay used: immunoSEQ multiplex PCR; TCRdb lists only in-frame clones, some missing. The sample consists of 70,000 to 85,000 clones, roughly 85% of them appearing once. Material: peripheral blood, obtained on day 0 of AZD1222 vaccination. The chain uses TRBV5-1 and TRBJ1-1; D perhaps matches TRBD1 (5 bases). The source of this sequence is an adult in good health. DNA of the CDR3: TGCGCCAGCAGCTTAACAGGTCTTCCGAACACTGAAGCTTTCTTT. Translated: CASSLTGLPNTEAFF.